Given below is one T cell receptor beta chain in context. Relative to the germline gene, one junction end is altered; a read error may explain this. This sample is part of a study of T cells in women clearing cervical HPV infection. Study as a whole: Donors had HPV16-related CIN3 or worse; 2 had invasive cancer. Case blood drawn at lesion detection; control blood after infection cleared.

Data came from immunoSEQ multiplex PCR; TCRdb stores just in-frame clones and leaves some out. The sample totals 31,000 or so clones. The sequence was obtained from a woman between 18 and 75 years old with a cervical HPV16 infection that either progressed to CIN3+ or cleared (not recorded which). Sequencing was performed on blood buffy coat.

CDR3 bases read: TGCGCCAGCAGCCTAGCGGGAGTTCGAACCGGGGAG. Protein product: CASSLAGVRTGE. The CDR3 in full is CASSLAGVRTGELFF. The chain links TRBV4-2 to TRBJ2-2; 10 bases match TRBD2. Coverage ceases 3 residues before the CDR3 finishes, and the germline J gene fills in the end. Germline lookup yields CDR1 LGHNA and CDR2 YNFKEQ. The length of the CDR3 is 15 residues.